The rows below give T cell receptor beta chains drawn from one sample of a study of cytomegalovirus exposure and HLA in healthy donors. Sequencing used immunoSEQ multiplex PCR; TCRdb keeps in-frame clones, though not all of them. The sample lists fewer than 140,000 clones, about two thirds occurring once. Sequences were obtained from PBMCs. These TCRs come from a boy between 10 and 17 years old in good health and CMV-seronegative. The CDR3 runs from the conserved cysteine through the conserved F or W.

j_call	v_call	cdr3_aa
TRBJ2-7	TRBV28	CASTNRDSLYEQYF
TRBJ1-1	TRBV13	CASSSTPVPGQGLNTEAFF
TRBJ2-2	TRBV15	CATSTGTFNTGELFF
TRBJ2-1	TRBV25-1	CASSGQGFGNEQFF
TRBJ1-2	TRBV5-1	CASSRGSFDDYGYTF
TRBJ2-2	TRBV25-1	CASSGQANTGELFF
TRBJ1-4	TRBV19	CASTLGSRAGEKLFF
TRBJ2-7	TRBV10-3	CAISESLAGAREQYF
TRBJ2-5	TRBV4-3	CASSQEQGGETQYF
TRBJ2-3	TRBV5-4	CASSWGGMADTQYF
TRBJ2-7	TRBV28	CASSPFGQGNEQYF
TRBJ2-3	TRBV28	CASSLELVGDTQYF
TRBJ2-1	TRBV19	CASSRDSYNEQFF
TRBJ1-1	TRBV5-1	CASSLLATNTEAFF
TRBJ2-6	TRBV6-4	CASSLHHRGSGANVLTF
TRBJ2-1	TRBV9	CASSAPPQGEQFF
TRBJ1-2	TRBV14	CASSQGHFNYGYTF
TRBJ2-7	TRBV7-3	CASATGGYEQYF
TRBJ1-2	TRBV28	CASSFRVYGYTF
TRBJ1-6	TRBV6-1	CASSEDVTQASSYNSPLHF
TRBJ1-1	TRBV30	CAWSGQQNTEAFF
TRBJ1-6	TRBV18	CASSATGGDSPLHF
TRBJ2-5	TRBV5-4	CASRLGTSGGKTQYF
TRBJ1-4	TRBV6-1	CASARQGGEEEKLFF
TRBJ1-2	TRBV4-3	CASSQDSSNYGYTF
TRBJ1-5	TRBV2	CASSGQGLGQPQHF
TRBJ1-2	TRBV6-4	CASSEYGTGLNYGYTF
TRBJ2-1	TRBV5-1	CASSFRDSYNEQFF
TRBJ1-1	TRBV5-6	CASSLTRGRITEAFF
TRBJ1-1	TRBV7-3	CASSFSGRLAEAFF
TRBJ2-7	TRBV27	CASRAEQYF
TRBJ2-5	TRBV14	CASSQVRVQGTQYF
TRBJ1-1	TRBV7-9	CASRSWDAGGDTEAFF
TRBJ2-7	TRBV5-1	CASSGTSGSSYEQYF
TRBJ2-7	TRBV5-1	CASRKVSGRAMNHEQYF
TRBJ1-1	TRBV28	CASVQEGTEAFF
TRBJ1-6	TRBV6-5	CASRPTGTENSPLHF
TRBJ1-1	TRBV7-2	CASSLYGNGNTEAFF
TRBJ1-2	TRBV11-3	CASTQDNYGYTF
TRBJ1-2	TRBV28	CASSPPGYGYTF
TRBJ1-4	TRBV6-6	CASSSADYKLFF
TRBJ1-5	TRBV10-1	CASRGTGGYNQPQHF
TRBJ1-4	TRBV4-3	CASSPTRERNEKLFF
TRBJ1-2	TRBV7-8	CASSLAAGKGYGYTF
TRBJ2-3	TRBV4-1	CASSLSGSRDTQYF
TRBJ2-3	TRBV5-1	CASSSTGTGVKDTQYF
TRBJ1-1	TRBV30	CAWNRRGYDTEAFF
TRBJ2-7	TRBV6-6	CASSYSTSSSYEQYF
TRBJ1-2	TRBV4-1	CASSQDVQMGVGYTF
TRBJ2-5	TRBV13	CASSLFESRETQYF
TRBJ1-2	TRBV6-6	CASNPYPQGLYGYTF
TRBJ2-7	TRBV9	CASSVSSGGAKYYEQYF
TRBJ2-1	TRBV18	CASSPLAGVNEQFF
TRBJ2-1	TRBV18	CASSATGGTSYNEQFF
TRBJ2-1	TRBV10-3	CAISESGAPHNEQFF
TRBJ2-1	TRBV29-1	CSVEDRRSFEKFF
TRBJ2-5	TRBV5-1	CASSLDRLANQETQYF